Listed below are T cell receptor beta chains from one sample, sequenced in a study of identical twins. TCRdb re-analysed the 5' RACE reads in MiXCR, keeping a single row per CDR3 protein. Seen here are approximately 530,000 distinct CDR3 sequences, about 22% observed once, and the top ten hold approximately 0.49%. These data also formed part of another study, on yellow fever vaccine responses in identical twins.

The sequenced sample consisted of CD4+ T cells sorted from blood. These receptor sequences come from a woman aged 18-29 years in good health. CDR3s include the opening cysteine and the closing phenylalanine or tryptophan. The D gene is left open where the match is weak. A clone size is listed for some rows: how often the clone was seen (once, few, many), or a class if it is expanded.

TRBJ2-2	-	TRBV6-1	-	CASSVGYGELFF	TGTGCCAGCAGTGTGGGGTACGGGGAGCTGTTTTTT
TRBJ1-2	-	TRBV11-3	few	CASSGRNPNYGYTF	TGTGCCAGCAGCGGCCGGAACCCTAACTATGGCTACACCTTC
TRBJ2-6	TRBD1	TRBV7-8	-	CASSLTGSAGANVLTF	TGTGCCAGCAGCTTGACAGGGTCAGCTGGGGCCAACGTCCTGACTTTC
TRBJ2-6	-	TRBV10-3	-	CAISEGTNSGANVLTF	TGTGCCATCAGTGAAGGCACCAACTCTGGGGCCAACGTCCTGACTTTC
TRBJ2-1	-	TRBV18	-	CASSPEDPRGPGGEQFF	TGTGCCAGCTCACCAGAGGACCCTCGGGGCCCCGGCGGGGAGCAGTTCTTC
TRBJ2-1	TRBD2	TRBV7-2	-	CASSLAFRTSGISEQFF	TGTGCCAGCAGCTTAGCGTTTCGGACTAGCGGGATTTCTGAGCAGTTCTTC
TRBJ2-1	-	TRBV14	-	CASSQGRLWNEQFF	TGTGCCAGCAGCCAAGGCCGACTCTGGAATGAGCAGTTCTTC
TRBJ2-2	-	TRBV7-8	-	CASRGVGAGELFF	TGTGCCAGCAGGGGGGTGGGAGCGGGGGAGCTGTTTTTT
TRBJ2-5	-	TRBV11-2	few	CASSHDSGLAETWVETQYF	TGTGCCAGCAGCCATGACAGCGGACTTGCGGAGACATGGGTGGAGACCCAGTACTTC
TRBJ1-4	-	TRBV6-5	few	CASSYGTLVDEKLFF	TGTGCCAGCAGTTACGGGACATTGGTGGATGAAAAACTGTTTTTT
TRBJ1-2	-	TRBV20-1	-	CSARQDNYGYTF	TGCAGTGCTAGACAGGATAACTATGGCTACACCTTC
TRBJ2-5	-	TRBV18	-	CASSPQLQETQYF	TGTGCCAGCTCACCGCAGCTTCAAGAGACCCAGTACTTC
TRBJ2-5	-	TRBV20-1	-	CSASNQETQYF	TGCAGTGCTTCCAACCAAGAGACCCAGTACTTC
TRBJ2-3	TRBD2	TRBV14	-	CASSQGGLAGGDTQYF	TGTGCCAGCAGCCAAGGGGGACTAGCGGGAGGAGATACGCAGTATTTT
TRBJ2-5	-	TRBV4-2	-	CASSQEIQKETQYF	TGTGCCAGCAGCCAAGAAATACAGAAAGAGACCCAGTACTTC
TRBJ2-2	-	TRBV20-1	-	CSARDGGSRPGELFF	TGCAGTGCTAGAGATGGCGGAAGCAGACCCGGGGAGCTGTTTTTT
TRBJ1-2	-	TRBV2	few	CASSEEGYRFGYTF	TGTGCCAGCAGTGAAGAGGGTTACCGTTTTGGCTACACCTTC
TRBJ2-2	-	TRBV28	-	CASRRGLGGTGELFF	TGTGCCAGCAGAAGGGGCTTGGGGGGCACCGGGGAGCTGTTTTTT
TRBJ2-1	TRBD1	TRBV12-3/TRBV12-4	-	CASSLALGTGAVNEQFF	TGTGCCAGCAGTTTAGCGCTGGGGACAGGGGCTGTCAATGAGCAGTTCTTC
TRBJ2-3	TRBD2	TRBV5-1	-	CASSLPGLAGGDTQYF	TGCGCCAGCAGCTTGCCAGGACTAGCGGGAGGTGATACGCAGTATTTT
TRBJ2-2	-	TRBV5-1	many	CASSPTGSGELFF	TGCGCCAGCAGCCCAACAGGGTCCGGGGAGCTGTTTTTT
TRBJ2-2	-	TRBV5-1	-	CASNRELDTGELFF	TGCGCCAGCAATCGGGAGTTGGACACCGGGGAGCTGTTTTTT
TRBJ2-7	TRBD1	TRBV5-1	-	CASSLDPTTQGIYEQYF	TGCGCCAGCAGCTTGGACCCTACGACACAGGGGATCTACGAGCAGTACTTC
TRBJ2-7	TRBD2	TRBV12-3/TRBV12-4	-	CASSLERGTYEQYF	TGTGCCAGCAGTTTGGAGCGGGGCACCTACGAGCAGTACTTC
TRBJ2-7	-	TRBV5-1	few	CASMKDTLSYEQYF	TGCGCCAGCATGAAGGACACCTTGTCCTACGAGCAGTACTTC
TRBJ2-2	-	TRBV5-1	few	CASSLMGHGELFF	TGCGCCAGCAGCTTGATGGGTCACGGGGAGCTGTTTTTT
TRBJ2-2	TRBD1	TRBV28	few	CASSLTGGFNSGELFF	TGTGCCAGCAGTCTCACAGGGGGCTTTAATTCCGGGGAGCTGTTTTTT
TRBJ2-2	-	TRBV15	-	CATSLSKQVGELFF	TGTGCCACCAGCTTAAGTAAGCAGGTCGGGGAGCTGTTTTTT
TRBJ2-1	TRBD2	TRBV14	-	CASSPFSGLVAEQFF	TGTGCCAGCAGCCCTTTTTCGGGACTAGTCGCTGAGCAGTTCTTC
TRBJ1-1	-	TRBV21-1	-	CASSKGHMNTEAFF	TGTGCCAGCAGCAAAGGTCACATGAACACTGAAGCTTTCTTT
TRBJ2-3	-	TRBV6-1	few	CASTPGRTDTQYF	TGTGCCAGCACGCCAGGGAGGACAGATACGCAGTATTTT
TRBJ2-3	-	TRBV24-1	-	CATSDPPSRRGRTDTQYF	TGTGCCACCAGTGATCCCCCATCGAGACGGGGCCGCACAGATACGCAGTATTTT
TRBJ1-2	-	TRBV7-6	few	CASSLGPGGYTF	TGTGCCAGCAGCTTAGGTCCAGGTGGCTACACCTTC